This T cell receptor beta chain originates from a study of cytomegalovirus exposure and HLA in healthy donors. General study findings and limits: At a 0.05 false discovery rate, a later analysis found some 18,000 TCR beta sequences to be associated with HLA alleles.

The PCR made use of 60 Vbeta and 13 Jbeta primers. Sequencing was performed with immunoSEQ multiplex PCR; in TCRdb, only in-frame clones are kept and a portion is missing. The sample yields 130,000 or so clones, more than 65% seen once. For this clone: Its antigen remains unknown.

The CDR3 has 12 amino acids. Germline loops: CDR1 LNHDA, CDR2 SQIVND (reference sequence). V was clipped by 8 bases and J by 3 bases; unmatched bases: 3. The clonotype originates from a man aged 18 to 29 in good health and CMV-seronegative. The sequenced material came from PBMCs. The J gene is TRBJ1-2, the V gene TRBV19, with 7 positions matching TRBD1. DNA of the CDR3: TGTGCCAGTGGAGGGGGCTACTATGGCTACACCTTC. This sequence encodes CASGGGYYGYTF.